The source of this TCR beta chain is a study of spatial heterogeneity in lung cancer. Regarding the study as a whole: The number of expanded tumor alpha and beta chains correlated with mutation number.

The time point was: sample taken at primary tumor resection. This clonotype was seen repeatedly, ten times or more. Its target is unknown. Trimming removed 6 bases at V and 4 bases at J, with 10 bases between. CDR1 is SGHTA, CDR2 FQGNSA, per germline. There are 13 residues in the CDR3. TCRdb re-called the 5' RACE reads through MiXCR, storing one row per CDR3 protein. The sample yields tens of thousands of distinct CDR3 sequences, under 6.5% seen once. This specimen consisted of lung tumor tissue, obtained at surgery. The chain uses TRBV7-2 and TRBJ2-1; TRBD1 might be the D (6 bases). The receptor's source is a male donor with early-stage non-small cell lung cancer. The CDR3 coding sequence is TGTGCCAGCAGACCCACAGGGTACAATGAGCAGTTCTTC. It specifies CASRPTGYNEQFF.